What follows describes a single TCR beta chain. The record originates from a study of synovial regulatory T cells in juvenile arthritis. This CDR3 spans 13 amino acids. No DNA sequence was recorded. CDR1 and CDR2 (germline): LNHDA, SQIVND (reference sequence). The method was immunoSEQ multiplex PCR; TCRdb's version includes in-frame clones alone and lacks a portion of them. This repertoire includes more than 7,500 clones. V and J are TRBV19 and TRBJ1-5. This TCR derives from a donor between 2 and 35 years old with juvenile idiopathic arthritis. The sequenced sample was Treg cells from blood. Stated subset: remaining (HLA-DR-negative) circulating blood Treg cells. This CDR3 is CASREGGNQPQHF.